One and the same sample provided the 30 T cell receptor beta chains below, sequenced in a study of CD8+ T cells in alopecia areata. After isolation, RNA underwent reverse transcription to generate cDNA as the sequencing template. TCRdb's table, derived via immunoSEQ multiplex PCR, lists solely in-frame clones and lacks some. This sample carries under 9,000 clones, none of them present only once. Cutaneous lymph node cells were pooled, and they were sorted using CD4, CD8alpha, NKG2D, NKG2ACE and other markers. Material: CD8+ T cells sorted from a lymph node. The receptors were sampled from a C3H/HeJ mouse with alopecia areata. For this mouse line, the MHC haplotype is H2-k.

The sample holds many counts of this clone. Gene names and germline match the mouse. The DNA ends 4 residues before the CDR3 does, and the rest of the CDR3 is filled in from the germline J gene. The V gene is TRBV13-3, the J gene TRBJ1-1; a weak D match, TRBD1 (5 bases). This CDR3 region has 14 residues. The V end lost 3 bases, the J end lost 3 bases, and 12 bases lay between the germline ends. Germline values: CDR1 NNHDY, CDR2 SYVADS. The chain's CDR3 is CASSARQGDTEVFF. The covered CDR3 bases are TGTGCCAGCAGTGCACGGCAGGGCGACACA.

This clone was seen many times. Gene names refer to mouse genes. The missing CDR3 end, 4 residues past where the read stops, is filled in from the germline J gene. The rearrangement joins TRBV14 to TRBJ2-5, with 7 bases matching TRBD2. Germline-derived CDR1 and CDR2 are SGHDT and FRDEAV. The CDR3 covers 13 residues. The CDR3 bases that were read are TGTGCCAGCAGGGCCGGGACTGAAGAC. Residues: CASRAGTED. The complete CDR3 reads CASRAGTEDTQYF. The variable domain in full, completed from reference TRBV14 and TRBJ2-5, reads EAGVTQSPRYAVLQEGQAVSFWCDPISGHDTLYWYQQPRDQGPQLLVYFRDEAVIDNSQLPSDRFSAVRPKGTNSTLKIQSAKQGDTATYLCASRAGTEDTQYFGPGTRLLVL.

By its share, this clone is medium-sized. Genes and germline are mouse. The read ends 4 residues before the CDR3 terminus; that terminus is restored from the germline J gene. The chain carries TRBV13-1 and TRBJ2-5; 8 positions agree with TRBD2. The CDR3 consists of 15 residues. Trimming cost V 3 bases and J 0 bases; bases outside gene matches: 3. CDR1 is NSHNY and CDR2 is SYGAGN in the germline V gene. Here the CDR3 reads CASSGRLGNQDTQYF. CDR3 DNA (partial): TGTGCCAGCAGTGGCCGACTGGGGAACCAAGAC.

This clone was counted many times. Gene names are mouse gene names. The sequence runs out 4 residues before the end of the CDR3; the remainder is reconstructed from the germline J gene. This chain links TRBV19 with TRBJ2-7, with D tentatively TRBD2 (5 bases). V lost 6 bases and J 0 bases, leaving 10 bases between the germline ends. Germline CDR1 FNHDT, CDR2 SITEND (reference sequence). The CDR3 has 13 amino acids. The CDR3 bases that were read are TGTGCCAGCAAGCTGGGAGGCTCCTAT. Amino acid sequence: CASKLGGSY. The whole CDR3 sequence reads CASKLGGSYEQYF.

In its sample, this clone was seen many times. Gene labels here are mouse ones. The read ends 4 residues early relative to the CDR3; the germline J gene fills the gap. This chain links TRBV1 with TRBJ2-4, with 7 bases identical to TRBD2. Per the germline V gene, CDR1 is NSQYPW and CDR2 is LRSPGD (reference sequence). The V and J ends lost 1 base and 2 bases, in that order; junction bases with no gene match: 3. CDR3 length equals 15 residues. CDR3: CTCSAAGGFQNTLYF. Partial CDR3 DNA: TGCACCTGCAGTGCAGCTGGGGGATTTCAAAAC.

This clone was recorded at least ten times. Gene names and germline match the mouse. Coverage ceases 4 residues before the CDR3 finishes, and the germline J gene fills in the end. The chain has TRBV19 and TRBJ2-5; 12 bases are a match to TRBD2. Per the germline V gene, CDR1 is FNHDT and CDR2 is SITEND (reference sequence). CDR3 length: 14 amino acids. The part of the CDR3 DNA that was read is TGTGCCAGCAGTCCGGACTGGGGGGGAGAC. Its protein is CASSPDWGGD. The full CDR3 sequence reads CASSPDWGGDTQYF.

This clone has more than one count but fewer than ten. Gene names and germline match the mouse. The read terminates 4 residues before the CDR3 end, so the remaining end is supplied by the germline J gene. The chain recombines TRBV19 with TRBJ2-7, with 8 nucleotides matching TRBD2. J was trimmed by 0 bases and V by 2 bases; bases with no gene match: 4. Germline V gives CDR1 FNHDT, CDR2 SITEND (reference sequence). The CDR3 has 15 residues. The CDR3 here is CASSISWGASYEQYF. Incomplete CDR3 DNA: TGTGCCAGCAGTATTTCCTGGGGGGCCTCCTAT.

This clone rates as medium-sized. Mouse gene names and germline throughout. The read stops 3 residues short of the end of the CDR3; the missing end is completed from the germline J gene. This chain uses TRBV5 with TRBJ1-6; weak D call: TRBD1 (6 bases). TRBJ1-6 is sorted into the ORF group, with uncertain function. This CDR3 has 14 amino acids. V was trimmed by 3 bases and J by 5 bases, leaving 8 bases between them. Germline CDR1 is LGHNA and CDR2 is YNLKQL (reference sequence). The part of the CDR3 DNA that was read is TGTGCCAGCAGCCACCGACAGGATAATTCGCCC. Its translation is CASSHRQDNSP. The whole CDR3 reads CASSHRQDNSPLYF.

Judged by abundance, this clone is medium-sized. Gene names and germline match the mouse. The CDR3 end is not reached by the read, which stops 3 residues before it; the germline J gene fills it in. V and J are TRBV1 and TRBJ1-6, with 8 nucleotides matching TRBD1. TRBJ1-6 is placed among ORFs of uncertain function. The germline V gene encodes CDR1 NSQYPW and CDR2 LRSPGD (reference sequence). The J segment lost 2 bases and the V segment lost 1 base, leaving 4 bases of the junction unmatched. The CDR3 is 17 amino acids. CDR3 residues: CTCSAGPQGAYNSPLYF. CDR3 bases read: TGCACCTGCAGTGCAGGGCCACAGGGGGCCTATAATTCGCCC.

This clone occurred many times. Gene names refer to mouse genes. The CDR3 is cut off 4 residues early in the read; its end comes from the germline J gene. This rearrangement joins TRBV13-3 to TRBJ2-1, with a possible D match to TRBD1 (6 bases). Deletions cut 1 base from V and 0 bases from J, with 11 bases between. The CDR3 contains 16 residues. Per germline, CDR1 NNHDY and CDR2 SYVADS. CDR3 DNA, as far as it was read: TGTGCCAGCAGTGATTGGGACACATCTAACTATGCT. Its translation: CASSDWDTSNYA. The full CDR3 protein reads CASSDWDTSNYAEQFF.

The table lists this clone with many counts. Gene and germline names: mouse. The DNA ends 4 residues before the CDR3 does, and the rest of the CDR3 is filled in from the germline J gene. The rearrangement uses TRBV1 and TRBJ2-3; D possibly corresponds to TRBD2 (7 bases). V was cut by 1 base and J by 0 bases, with 14 bases left in between. Germline V gene data show CDR1 as NSQYPW and CDR2 as LRSPGD (reference sequence). The CDR3 spans 17 residues. CDR3: CTCSAAWGPSSAETLYF. Partial CDR3 DNA: TGCACCTGCAGTGCAGCCTGGGGGCCATCTAGTGCAGAA. Drawing the rest from reference TRBV1 and TRBJ2-3, the complete variable domain is VTLLEQNPRWRLVPRGQAVNLRCILKNSQYPWMSWYQQDLQKQLQWLFTLRSPGDKEVKSLPGADYLATRVTDTELRLQVANMSQGRTLYCTCSAAWGPSSAETLYFGSGTRLTVL.

By its share, this clone is medium-sized. Germline and genes here are mouse. The read finishes 4 residues shy of the CDR3 end, and the germline J gene is used to complete it. V is TRBV13-1 and J is TRBJ2-3, with 9 bases identical to TRBD2. Losses at the gene ends were 1 base for V and 0 bases for J; bases not matched to a gene: 6. CDR3 length: 17 residues. CDR1 is NSHNY, CDR2 SYGAGN, per germline. The CDR3 protein is CASSDLWGGSSAETLYF. CDR3 bases read: TGTGCCAGCAGTGATCTCTGGGGGGGGAGTAGTGCAGAA.

This clone was seen at least ten times. Mouse germline and gene names are used. With the read ending 3 residues before the CDR3 end, the germline J gene is used to fill in that end. The chain combines TRBV13-2 with TRBJ1-6; possibly TRBD1 for D (6 bases). TRBJ1-6 is assigned to the ORF class and has an uncertain function. This CDR3 has 15 residues. In germline, CDR1 is NNHNN, CDR2 SYGAGS (reference sequence). Trimming cost V 0 bases and J 2 bases, with 6 bases left between them. The CDR3 is CASGDAGAYNSPLYF. Incomplete CDR3 DNA: TGTGCCAGCGGTGATGCAGGGGCCTATAATTCGCCC.

By frequency in the sample, this clone is medium-sized. Gene names are the mouse ones. The CDR3 end falls 3 residues outside the read, so it is completed with the germline J gene. The J gene is TRBJ1-6, the V gene TRBV13-3; 10 bases are shared with TRBD1. TRBJ1-6 is an ORF, with its function uncertain. The CDR3 extends over 16 amino acids. The ends lost 2 bases at V and 4 bases at J; junction bases unmatched: 3. Germline V CDR1 and CDR2: NNHDY, SYVADS. Incomplete CDR3 DNA: TGTGCCAGCAGTGAGGGGGGACAGGGGTATAATTCGCCC. Its translation: CASSEGGQGYNSP. The entire CDR3 is CASSEGGQGYNSPLYF.

This clone has a count of ten or more. Germline and genes: mouse. From the germline J gene comes the end of the CDR3, since the read stops 4 residues before it. The chain links TRBV14 to TRBJ2-1; TRBD2 matches at 11 bases. The J segment lost 3 bases and the V segment lost 4 bases, leaving 3 bases of the junction unmatched. Looked up from germline, CDR1 is SGHDT and CDR2 is FRDEAV. The CDR3 sequence is 15 residues long. CDR3 in amino acids: CASSGDWGLYAEQFF. The sequenced part of the CDR3 DNA is TGTGCCAGCAGTGGGGACTGGGGGCTCTATGCT. The whole variable domain, filled in from reference TRBV14 and TRBJ2-1, reads EAGVTQSPRYAVLQEGQAVSFWCDPISGHDTLYWYQQPRDQGPQLLVYFRDEAVIDNSQLPSDRFSAVRPKGTNSTLKIQSAKQGDTATYLCASSGDWGLYAEQFFGPGTRLTVL.

There are many counts of this clone. Each gene name is a mouse one. The read ends 4 residues early relative to the CDR3; the germline J gene fills the gap. V gene TRBV13-2 combines with J gene TRBJ2-1; the match to TRBD2 covers 8 bases. Trimming cost V 2 bases and J 2 bases; bases outside gene matches: 0. The CDR3 length is 14 residues. Germline assignment: CDR1 NNHNN and CDR2 SYGAGS (reference sequence). The DNA read from the CDR3 is TGTGCCAGCGGTGAACTGGGGGACTATGCT. This encodes CASGELGDYA. The whole CDR3 protein is CASGELGDYAEQFF.

This clone was seen repeatedly, ten times or more. Mouse germline and gene names are used. The DNA read from the CDR3 is TGTGCCTGGAGTCTGAGGGCTGGGGGATAT. Its translation: CAWSLRAGGY. The whole CDR3 reads CAWSLRAGGYEQYF. The rearrangement joins TRBV31 to TRBJ2-7; the match to TRBD2 covers 7 bases. The CDR3 extends 4 residues past the end of the read, so its final part is completed from the germline J gene. Germline V gives CDR1 GKSSPN, CDR2 SITVG. CDR3 length equals 14 residues.

In this sample, this clone turned up many times. Genes and germline are mouse. The read is 4 residues too short to cover the CDR3 end, so that end is filled in from the germline J gene. The V gene is TRBV12-1, the J gene TRBJ2-2; TRBD2 is a possible D gene (7 bases). CDR3 length: 14 residues. CDR1 is SGHSN, CDR2 HYEKVE, per germline. The V and J ends lost 0 bases and 4 bases respectively, with 8 bases between them. The CDR3 DNA, read in part, is TGTGCCAGCTCTCTCGGGGGGCGCACCGGG. It codes for CASSLGGRTG. The entire CDR3 reads CASSLGGRTGQLYF.

This clone was counted at least ten times. Here the gene names and germline are mouse. From the germline J gene comes the end of the CDR3, since the read stops 4 residues before it. The chain has TRBV13-3 and TRBJ2-7; 9 nucleotides line up with TRBD2. The CDR3 spans 13 residues. Germline trimming cut 5 bases from V and 0 bases from J; bases unmatched to any gene: 0. Germline values: CDR1 NNHDY, CDR2 SYVADS. The DNA read from the CDR3 is TGTGCCAGCAGGGGACTGGGCTCCTAT. This translates into CASRGLGSY. The whole CDR3 sequence is CASRGLGSYEQYF.

In this sample, this clone turned up many times. Genes and germline are mouse. With the read ending 4 residues before the CDR3 end, the germline J gene is used to fill in that end. V and J are TRBV29 and TRBJ2-7, with 10 nucleotides matching TRBD2. Germline loops: CDR1 MSHET, CDR2 SYDVDS. CDR3 size: 15 residues. The DNA read from the CDR3 is TGTGCTAGCAGTTTACCGGGACTGGGGCAGTAT. Its protein product is CASSLPGLGQY. The full CDR3 protein is CASSLPGLGQYEQYF.

Ten or more counts support this clone. Gene names denote mouse genes. The read gets to within 4 residues of the CDR3 end, and the germline J gene fills in the rest. The sample contains more than one DNA sequence encoding this CDR3. The rearrangement joins TRBV19 to TRBJ2-3; 9 bases are shared with TRBD2. The CDR3 covers 14 residues. Germline loops: CDR1 FNHDT, CDR2 SITEND (reference sequence). J gave up 3 bases and V 1 base, and 0 bases lay outside the gene matches. The CDR3 DNA, read in part, is TGTGCCAGCAGTATAACTGGGGGGGCAGAA. It translates to CASSITGGAE. The full CDR3 reads CASSITGGAETLYF.

This clone showed up many times. Gene names follow the mouse nomenclature. The CDR3 region is CASSRGNSDYTF. CDR3 bases read: TGTGCCAGCAGTAGAGGGAACTCC. The chain is built from TRBV19 and TRBJ1-2; D not certain. The sequence runs out 4 residues before the end of the CDR3; the remainder is reconstructed from the germline J gene. Deletions cut 3 bases from V and 2 bases from J, with 5 bases between. The CDR3 contains 12 residues. CDR1 is FNHDT and CDR2 is SITEND in the germline V gene (reference sequence). The whole variable domain, filled in from reference TRBV19 and TRBJ1-2, reads GGIITQTPKFLIGQEGQKLTLKCQQNFNHDTMYWYRQDSGKGLRLIYYSITENDLQKGDLSEGYDASREKKSSFSLTVTSAQKNEMAVFLCASSRGNSDYTFGSGTRLLVI.

With respect to this clone: Germline and genes: mouse. Coverage ceases 4 residues before the CDR3 finishes, and the germline J gene fills in the end. The chain carries TRBV19 and TRBJ2-2, with TRBD2 matching 9 bases. The CDR3 has 16 residues. Per germline, CDR1 FNHDT and CDR2 SITEND (reference sequence). V shed 1 base and J 1 base; nucleotides not matched to a gene: 2. The CDR3 loop is CASSIFWGGNTGQLYF. Partial CDR3 DNA: TGTGCCAGCAGTATATTCTGGGGGGGAAACACCGGG.

Judged by abundance, this clone is medium-sized (0.01 to 0.1%). Genes and germline come from the mouse. The read comes to an end 4 residues before the CDR3 does, leaving the germline J gene to fill in the end. At the DNA level, this CDR3 is encoded by other sequences in the same sample as well. This chain connects TRBV1 to TRBJ2-2; no firm D call. Germline V gene data show CDR1 as NSQYPW and CDR2 as LRSPGD (reference sequence). V was clipped by 0 bases and J by 1 base, with 3 bases between them. This CDR3 region has 14 residues. The CDR3 DNA, read in part, is TGCACCTGCAGTGCAGACATAAACACCGGG. Translation: CTCSADINTG. Given in full, the CDR3 is CTCSADINTGQLYF. Looking up the rest from reference TRBV1 and TRBJ2-2 gives the full variable domain: VTLLEQNPRWRLVPRGQAVNLRCILKNSQYPWMSWYQQDLQKQLQWLFTLRSPGDKEVKSLPGADYLATRVTDTELRLQVANMSQGRTLYCTCSADINTGQLYFGEGSKLTVL.

Notes on this clone: Each gene name is a mouse one. The CDR3 extends 4 residues past the end of the read, so its final part is completed from the germline J gene. The V call is TRBV19, the J call TRBJ2-2; perhaps TRBD1 as D (6 bases). V shed 5 bases and J shed 0 bases, with 11 bases lying between them. Looked up from germline, CDR1 is FNHDT and CDR2 is SITEND (reference sequence). The CDR3 runs to 15 residues. The covered CDR3 bases are TGTGCCAGCAGAACAGGGTCCCCAAACACCGGG. Translating gives CASRTGSPNTG. The CDR3, in full, reads CASRTGSPNTGQLYF.

This clone has at least ten counts. The genes are named according to mouse. The CDR3 loop reads CASSPGLNYAEQFF. The DNA read from the CDR3 is TGTGCCAGCAGCCCCGGACTTAACTATGCT. The chain links TRBV5 to TRBJ2-1, with D tentatively TRBD2 (5 bases). The read finishes 4 residues shy of the CDR3 end, and the germline J gene is used to complete it. Germline lookup yields CDR1 LGHNA and CDR2 YNLKQL (reference sequence). V lost 4 bases and J lost 0, with 7 bases in between. This CDR3 contains 14 residues.

This clone was found many times. Mouse gene names apply. The read gets to within 4 residues of the CDR3 end, and the germline J gene fills in the rest. The chain is built from TRBV19 and TRBJ2-7, with D maybe TRBD2 (6 bases). With 2 bases removed from V and 0 bases from J, the gap between germline ends came to 9 bases. CDR1 is FNHDT and CDR2 is SITEND in the germline V gene (reference sequence). The CDR3 sequence is 14 residues long. The part of the CDR3 DNA that was read is TGTGCCAGCAGTATGAACTGGGACTCCTAT. It specifies CASSMNWDSY. In full, the CDR3 reads CASSMNWDSYEQYF.

This clone counts as medium-sized. Mouse names are used for the genes. The CDR3 end is not reached by the read, which stops 4 residues before it; the germline J gene fills it in. V usage is TRBV13-3 and J usage is TRBJ2-1, with no clear D. The CDR3 has 12 amino acids. CDR1 is NNHDY, CDR2 SYVADS, per germline. V was trimmed by 1 base and J by 4 bases, leaving 3 bases between them. The CDR3 loop reads CASSDTYAEQFF. Incomplete CDR3 DNA: TGTGCCAGCAGTGATACTTATGCT.

This clone was seen ten or more times. Mouse gene names and germline throughout. The missing CDR3 end, 4 residues past where the read stops, is filled in from the germline J gene. The V gene is TRBV5, the J gene TRBJ2-5; 7 bases match TRBD2. The germline gives CDR1 LGHNA, CDR2 YNLKQL (reference sequence). J lost 3 bases, V lost 0 bases, and 3 bases had no gene match. CDR3 size: 15 residues. The CDR3 sequence is CASSQDAGGQDTQYF. Partial CDR3 DNA: TGTGCCAGCAGCCAAGACGCTGGGGGTCAAGAC.

In its sample, this clone was seen many times. Gene names are the mouse ones. Other nucleotide sequences in the sample specify the same CDR3. The CDR3 DNA, read in part, is TGTGCCAGCAGTATGAGGGACTGGGGGTAT. Translating gives CASSMRDWGY. The entire CDR3 is CASSMRDWGYEQYF. V usage is TRBV19 and J usage is TRBJ2-7; TRBD2 agrees at 11 bases. The read ends 4 residues before the CDR3 terminus; that terminus is restored from the germline J gene. This CDR3 spans 14 amino acids. Germline V lookup: CDR1 FNHDT, CDR2 SITEND (reference sequence). Drawing the rest from reference TRBV19 and TRBJ2-7, the complete variable domain is GGIITQTPKFLIGQEGQKLTLKCQQNFNHDTMYWYRQDSGKGLRLIYYSITENDLQKGDLSEGYDASREKKSSFSLTVTSAQKNEMAVFLCASSMRDWGYEQYFGPGTRLTVL.